This TCR beta chain was captured by sequencing in a study of control samples from healthy donors and cancer patients. The data were produced by immunoSEQ multiplex PCR, yet TCRdb's version contains in-frame clones alone and is incomplete. This table has around 100,000 clones, about 91% appearing once. Trimming took 1 base from V and 5 from J, leaving 3 bases between them. CDR3 length: 11 residues. From germline, CDR1 is MNHNY and CDR2 SVGAGI (reference sequence). This chain joins TRBV6-6 and TRBJ2-7; D unresolved. The receptor was derived from a woman aged 18 to 35 in good health. What was sequenced was blood. The CDR3 DNA reads as TGTGCCAGCAGTTACTTCGACGAGCAGTACTTC. This sequence encodes CASSYFDEQYF.